This T cell receptor (beta chain) was captured by sequencing in a study of glioma-infiltrating T cells. Study-wide results and limits: Tissue-blood divergence was below expectation in non-neoplastic patients, above in gliomas. Tissue and blood shared very few CDR3 sequences.

This clonotype showed up many times. The antigen is not known. Trimming took 9 bases from V and 0 from J; bases not matched to a gene: 4. This CDR3 has 13 residues. Germline CDR1 is MDHEN and CDR2 is SYDVKM. Using RNA template, CDR3s of TCR alpha and beta were amplified with iRepertoire arm-PCR. Input was about 85-450 ng of tissue mRNA or PBMC total RNA. TCRdb re-called the multiplex PCR reads through MiXCR, storing one row per CDR3 protein. The repertoire includes around 100,000 distinct CDR3 sequences, 29% of them detected once, and about 40% sits in the top ten. Material for sequencing was glioma tissue, nonneoplastic brain tissue, or PBMCs (not recorded which). The chain carries TRBV28 and TRBJ1-1, with 7 positions matching TRBD1. This receptor was identified in a human donor with low-grade glioma or glioblastoma, undergoing nonglioma brain surgery, or in good health (not recorded which). In nucleotides, the CDR3 is TGTGCCAGTACAGGGGACATGAACACTGAAGCTTTCTTT. It is translated as CASTGDMNTEAFF.